The subject of this entry is one T cell receptor (beta chain). This record comes from a study of T cell changes during pregnancy in multiple sclerosis. TCRdb keeps only in-frame clones here, not all; method: immunoSEQ multiplex PCR. The data show approximately 45,000 clones, 80% to 95% seen once. Germline V CDR1 and CDR2: MDHEN, SYDVKM. V lost 10 bases to trimming and J lost 4 bases; unmatched junction nucleotides: 9. The CDR3 is 15 amino acids. V is TRBV28 and J is TRBJ2-1; 11 nucleotides align to TRBD2. This receptor was taken from a female donor with multiple sclerosis, enrolled in a pregnancy study. Sequenced material: CD4+ T cells from peripheral blood mononuclear cells, taken in the first trimester of pregnancy. The CDR3 loop reads CATFSGRAFYNEQFF. The CDR3 nucleotides are TGTGCCACCTTTAGCGGGAGGGCCTTTTACAATGAGCAGTTCTTC.